A single sample gave rise to the 13 T cell receptor beta chains below, sequenced in a study of fetal regulatory T cell absence and autoimmunity. Sequencing was performed with immunoSEQ multiplex PCR; in TCRdb, only in-frame clones are kept and a portion is missing. The sample shows 95,000 or so clones, around 72% of them seen only once. Sequencing used pancreas tissue. The receptor set was obtained from a male donor with IPEX syndrome.

The DNA for the CDR3 is TGTGCCAGCAGTTATACGGTCCTCTCCGAGCAGTACTTC. Amino acids: CASSYTVLSEQYF. The chain has TRBV6-5 and TRBJ2-7; D gene ambiguous. Germline V CDR1 and CDR2: MNHEY, SVGAGI. The CDR3 has 13 amino acids. V was clipped by 3 bases and J by 6 bases, with 12 bases between them.

Points on this clone: Germline is not matched at one junction end, which may reflect a read error. In DNA form, the CDR3 reads TGTGCCAGCAGTGAACCCTTTCAGGGGGCGCGAGCCTTC. The encoded protein is CASSEPFQGARAF. The chain uses TRBV25-1 and TRBJ1-2; 8 nucleotides match TRBD1. The CDR3 is made up of 13 amino acids. Germline V CDR1 and CDR2: MGHDK, SYGVNS.

This rearrangement joins TRBV2 to TRBJ2-7; D gene unclear. This CDR3 spans 16 amino acids. CDR1 is SNHLY and CDR2 is FYNNEI in the germline V gene. V was shortened by 3 bases and J by 7 bases, with 22 bases between the two germline ends. The CDR3 DNA sequence: TGTGCCAGCAGTGATGTTTCCCAGCCTAGGGCCTGGGAGCAGTACTTC. Encoded protein: CASSDVSQPRAWEQYF.

J is TRBJ2-7 and V is TRBV5-6; D is tentatively TRBD1 or TRBD2 (6 bases each). V was cut by 1 base and J by 2 bases, with 19 bases left in between. CDR1 SGHDT and CDR2 YYEEEE come from the germline V gene. This CDR3 comprises 17 residues. This CDR3 reads CASSLFLLRGDTYEQYF. The CDR3 nucleotides are TGTGCCAGCAGCTTGTTCCTTCTCCGCGGGGACACCTACGAGCAGTACTTC.

The J gene is TRBJ2-3, the V gene TRBV5-1; D unresolved. V lost 3 bases to trimming and J lost 2 bases, with 10 bases between them. The CDR3 sequence is 14 residues long. CDR1 SGHRS and CDR2 YFSETQ come from the germline V gene. CDR3 in amino acids: CASSSGASTDTQYF. Here the CDR3 DNA reads TGCGCCAGCAGCTCCGGAGCCTCCACAGATACGCAGTATTTT.

This clone was observed a single time. V usage is TRBV27 and J usage is TRBJ2-1; 12 nucleotides align to TRBD2. After removal of 4 bases from V and 4 bases from J, the junction contained 2 bases not matched to a gene. CDR1 MNHEY and CDR2 SMNVEV come from the germline V gene (reference sequence). This CDR3 comprises 15 residues. The CDR3 spells CASSYGLAGYNEQFF. In DNA, the CDR3 is TGTGCCAGCAGTTATGGACTAGCGGGGTACAATGAGCAGTTCTTC.

V usage is TRBV4-2 and J usage is TRBJ1-4; D gene ambiguous. This CDR3 is 14 amino acids long. CDR1 LGHNA and CDR2 YNFKEQ come from the germline V gene. V was clipped by 5 bases and J by 8 bases, with 15 bases between them. CDR3 in amino acids: CASSFLPFGEKLFF. CDR3 DNA: TGTGCCAGCAGCTTTTTGCCCTTTGGGGAAAAACTGTTTTTT.

This clone was counted a single time. V and J are TRBV7-9 and TRBJ2-1; either TRBD1 or TRBD2 may fit D (6 bases each). This CDR3 has 14 residues. V lost 3 bases, J lost 2 bases, and 8 bases lay in between. Germline CDR1 reads SEHNR; CDR2 reads FQNEAQ (reference sequence). CDR3 nucleotides: TGTGCCAGCAGCTTCGGGGGCGCCTACAATGAGCAGTTCTTC. It translates to CASSFGGAYNEQFF.

The CDR3 DNA reads TGTGCCAGCATCGGGATAGCGGGAGGAGTAGATACGCAGTATTTT. Encoded protein: CASIGIAGGVDTQYF. This chain uses TRBV6-5 with TRBJ2-3; 10 bases are shared with TRBD2. The CDR3 contains 15 residues. V lost 7 bases and J lost 5; bases outside the gene matches: 9. Germline loops: CDR1 MNHEY, CDR2 SVGAGI.

The chain has TRBV5-6 and TRBJ2-1; D possibly uses TRBD1 or TRBD2 (5 bases each). Trimming took 0 bases from V and 7 from J, leaving 8 bases between them. Germline CDR1 is SGHDT and CDR2 is YYEEEE. This CDR3 spans 13 amino acids. The DNA for the CDR3 is TGTGCCAGCAGCTTGGGATGGGGGAATGAGCAGTTCTTC. It translates to CASSLGWGNEQFF.

The V and J genes are TRBV30 and TRBJ2-2; 11 bases line up with TRBD1. Germline CDR1 is GTSNPN and CDR2 is SVGIG (reference sequence). The CDR3 consists of 14 residues. J gave up 4 bases and V 4 bases, and 2 bases lay outside the gene matches. The CDR3 loop reads CAWTGTGGTGELFF. DNA for the CDR3: TGTGCCTGGACCGGGACAGGGGGCACCGGGGAGCTGTTTTTT.

This clone was seen only a few times. The chain carries TRBV9 and TRBJ1-3, with D possibly TRBD1 on 6 matching bases. The CDR3 runs to 14 residues. Germline V gene sequence: CDR1 SGDLS, CDR2 YYNGEE. The germline V and J ends were trimmed by 0 bases and 3 bases, with 7 bases remaining between them. The CDR3 region is CASSVDRVGNTIYF. For the CDR3, the DNA is TGTGCCAGCAGCGTAGACAGGGTTGGAAACACCATATATTTT.

The rearrangement joins TRBV14 to TRBJ1-2, with D unclear. Trimming took off 0 bases at V and 6 bases at J, with 5 bases between the two ends. The germline gives CDR1 SGHDN, CDR2 FVKESK. CDR3 length equals 12 residues. The CDR3 loop is CASSQDGDGYTF. CDR3 sequence (DNA): TGTGCCAGCAGCCAAGATGGAGATGGCTACACCTTC.